One sample yielded the 26 T cell receptor beta chains listed below, sequenced in a study of T cells after yellow fever vaccination (dated by TCRdb to about 2019). The receptor library was made with 5' RACE. Sequenced using an Illumina HiSeq 2500. TCRdb passed the public sequencing reads through fastp at Q25 and MiXCR, retaining productive beta sequences. Entries that share a CDR3 protein sequence are merged under the most common genes and DNA. Recorded for this sample are just under 600,000 distinct CDR3 sequences; less than 15% of them occurred a single time. The top ten clones comprise more than 12% of the sample. Per the publication, the treatment or condition label means: live attenuated yellow fever vaccine strain. Sample: PBMCs, taken on the day of the yellow fever booster vaccination. The receptors here all came from a man younger than 45 who received the YFV17D yellow fever vaccine.

This clonotype has at least ten counts. The chain joins TRBV6-1 to TRBJ2-1; 12 nucleotides align to TRBD2. Trimming cost V 7 bases and J 5 bases; bases outside gene matches: 6. Germline V gene data show CDR1 as MNHNS and CDR2 as SASEGT. The length of the CDR3 is 15 residues. In nucleotides, the CDR3 is TGTGCCAGCAAACGGACTAGCGGGAACCACAATGAGCAGTTCTTC. Protein sequence: CASKRTSGNHNEQFF.

This clonotype was detected only a few times. CDR3 in amino acids: CASSLLGHTDTQYF. The CDR3 DNA reads as TGCGCCAGCAGCTTGTTAGGCCACACAGATACGCAGTATTTT. The V gene is TRBV5-1, the J gene TRBJ2-3, with D unresolved. Trimming removed 1 base at V and 2 bases at J, with 8 bases between. CDR1 is SGHRS and CDR2 is YFSETQ in the germline V gene. This CDR3 is 14 amino acids long.

This clonotype was recorded once. The chain combines TRBV6-2 or TRBV6-3 with TRBJ2-7; TRBD1 matches 8 bases. The CDR3 has 16 residues. The germline CDR1 and CDR2 sequences are MNHEY and SVGEGT. The V gene end was trimmed by 2 bases and the J gene end by 2 bases; junction bases not matched to a gene: 8. The CDR3 region has the DNA TGTGCCAGCAGTTACCTGGGCAGGGGGCTTACCTACGAGCAGTACTTC. It encodes CASSYLGRGLTYEQYF.

The sample holds a few counts of this clonotype. This rearrangement joins TRBV5-1 to TRBJ2-2; D might be TRBD2 (6 bases). CDR1 and CDR2 (germline): SGHRS, YFSETQ. This CDR3 region has 15 residues. V lost 6 bases, J lost 6 bases, and 18 bases lay in between. The CDR3 DNA reads TGCGCCAGCACTTCCTTGTCCAGGGAGGCCGGGGAGCTGTTTTTT. It translates to CASTSLSREAGELFF.

The chain couples TRBV18 to TRBJ2-2, with D maybe TRBD2 (5 bases). This CDR3 is 17 amino acids long. V was cut by 4 bases and J by 3 bases, with 18 bases left in between. The V gene's germline CDR1 is KGHSH and CDR2 LQKENI. The CDR3 protein is CASSQQYGNQDTGELFF. The DNA of the CDR3 is TGTGCCAGCTCACAACAGTACGGGAATCAGGACACCGGGGAGCTGTTTTTT. Filled out from reference TRBV18 and TRBJ2-2, the complete variable domain reads NAGVMQNPRHLVRRRGQEARLRCSPMKGHSHVYWYRQLPEEGLKFMVYLQKENIIDESGMPKERFSAEFPKEGPSILRIQQVVRGDSAAYFCASSQQYGNQDTGELFFGEGSRLTVL.

V usage is TRBV19 and J usage is TRBJ1-4; D remains unclear. CDR1 and CDR2 (germline): LNHDA, SQIVND (reference sequence). The V end lost 4 bases, the J end lost 4 bases, and 10 bases lay between the germline ends. This CDR3 has 14 residues. This chain's CDR3 is CASSKTDNNEKLFF. Here the CDR3 DNA reads TGTGCCAGTAGTAAGACTGATAATAATGAAAAACTGTTTTTT.

The chain couples TRBV5-1 to TRBJ1-1; 8 nucleotides align to TRBD1. This CDR3 has 15 amino acids. With V trimmed by 7 bases and J by 4 bases, 12 bases remained unmatched. CDR1 SGHRS and CDR2 YFSETQ come from the germline V gene. The CDR3 sequence: CASYDEYQGATEAFF. The CDR3 coding sequence is TGCGCCAGCTACGATGAGTATCAGGGGGCCACTGAAGCTTTCTTT.

This clonotype was counted only a few times. The chain recombines TRBV20-1 with TRBJ2-7, with a weak D call TRBD2 (5 bases). This CDR3 is built from 12 residues. Germline V gene data show CDR1 as DFQATT and CDR2 as SNEGSKA (reference sequence). The V and J ends lost 1 base and 7 bases respectively, with 11 bases between them. The CDR3 sequence is CSARGPGSEQYF. For the CDR3, the DNA is TGCAGTGCTAGAGGTCCGGGGAGTGAGCAGTACTTC.

The chain recombines TRBV6-5 with TRBJ1-1; D is uncertain. V shed 2 bases and J shed 8 bases, with 9 bases lying between them. The CDR3 is 12 residues long. Germline lookup yields CDR1 MNHEY and CDR2 SVGAGI. CDR3 amino acids: CASSYTGEEAFF. The CDR3 DNA sequence: TGTGCCAGCAGTTACACCGGGGAGGAAGCTTTCTTT.

The chain recombines TRBV6-1 with TRBJ2-1; TRBD2 matches 13 bases. Germline V gene lookup returns CDR1 MNHNS and CDR2 SASEGT. The trim removed 7 bases at V and 8 bases at J, leaving 8 bases unmatched. This CDR3 comprises 15 residues. CDR3 region: CASTWTSGRVDEQFF. In DNA, the CDR3 is TGTGCCAGCACCTGGACTAGCGGGAGAGTCGATGAGCAGTTCTTC.

This clonotype was counted at least ten times. Written as DNA, the CDR3 is TGCAGTGCTAGAGGGCGGGACCCCCCCCTTTTGGAGCAGTACTTC. It yields the protein CSARGRDPPLLEQYF. The chain links TRBV20-1 to TRBJ2-7; D may be TRBD2 (6 bases). The CDR3 spans 15 residues. The ends were cut back, 1 base at V and 7 bases at J, with 20 bases in the middle. CDR1 and CDR2 from the germline V gene are DFQATT and SNEGSKA (reference sequence).

The chain links TRBV10-1 to TRBJ2-1, with TRBD2 matching 10 bases. V gave up 5 bases and J gave up 7 bases; unmatched junction bases: 8. The CDR3 sequence is 15 residues long. CDR1 and CDR2 (germline): WNHNN, SYGVQD (reference sequence). CDR3 residues: CASSHSGRAGNEQFF. The CDR3, as DNA: TGCGCCAGCAGTCACAGCGGGAGGGCTGGGAATGAGCAGTTCTTC.

V gene TRBV7-2 combines with J gene TRBJ2-5; D is unclear. The CDR3 runs 11 residues. V shed 1 base and J shed 9 bases, with 6 bases lying between them. CDR1 is SGHTA, CDR2 FQGNSA, per germline. The CDR3 DNA reads TGTGCCAGCAGCTTAGACCAGCCCCAGTACTTC. This codes for CASSLDQPQYF.

This clonotype was detected many times. The V and J genes are TRBV7-9 and TRBJ1-1, with D hard to call. This CDR3 contains 10 residues. Trimming removed 6 bases from V and 4 bases from J, with 3 bases in between. Germline V CDR1 and CDR2: SEHNR, FQNEAQ (reference sequence). The CDR3 reads CASRGTEAFF. The CDR3 DNA reads TGTGCCAGCAGGGGCACTGAAGCTTTCTTT.

The V call is TRBV11-2, the J call TRBJ2-5; 11 nucleotides match TRBD2. This CDR3 spans 16 amino acids. The ends lost 5 bases at V and 0 bases at J; junction bases unmatched: 5. Germline lookup yields CDR1 SGHAT and CDR2 FQNNGV. Here the CDR3 reads CASSPVTSGDQETQYF. In DNA, the CDR3 is TGTGCCAGCAGCCCGGTGACTAGCGGGGACCAAGAGACCCAGTACTTC.

The J gene is TRBJ2-2, the V gene TRBV12-3 or TRBV12-4; D might be TRBD1 (5 bases). The CDR3 has 15 residues. V lost 2 bases and J 5 bases, leaving 12 bases between the germline ends. For the CDR3, the DNA is TGTGCCAGCAGTTTATATAGGGGTTATACCGGGGAGCTGTTTTTT. As protein: CASSLYRGYTGELFF.

This clonotype was seen a few times. The chain links TRBV5-6 to TRBJ2-1, with D hard to call. Looked up from germline, CDR1 is SGHDT and CDR2 is YYEEEE. Trimming left V 3 bases short and J 0 bases short, with 10 bases between. The CDR3 runs 15 residues. The chain's CDR3 is CASSYQPSSYNEQFF. In DNA form, the CDR3 reads TGTGCCAGCAGCTATCAGCCTAGCTCCTACAATGAGCAGTTCTTC.

Only a few counts were recorded for this clonotype. The V and J genes are TRBV21-1 and TRBJ2-5; the table's D call of TRBD2 was not tested on the DNA. TRBV21-1 is a known pseudogene. The CDR3 is 16 residues long. CDR3 in DNA: TGTGCCAGCAGCAAAAGGATGGAGACTATCCAAGAGACCCAGTACTTC. Translating it yields CASSKRMETIQETQYF.

This chain uses TRBV6-1 with TRBJ2-7; TRBD2 is a possible D gene (5 bases). V was cut by 6 bases and J by 6 bases, with 18 bases left in between. The CDR3 is 14 amino acids. The V gene's germline CDR1 is MNHNS and CDR2 SASEGT. CDR3 DNA: TGTGCCAGCAGGACGGCCGGGGTCTGGGTCGAGCAGTACTTC. Its protein is CASRTAGVWVEQYF.

This clonotype was seen only a few times. CDR3 DNA sequence: TGCGCCAGCAGCGAGGGACAGGGGTTCCACGAGCAGTACTTC. Residues: CASSEGQGFHEQYF. The chain is built from TRBV5-1 and TRBJ2-7; 10 bases map to TRBD1. The CDR3 totals 14 residues. Germline CDR1 is SGHRS and CDR2 is YFSETQ. After removal of 4 bases from V and 5 bases from J, the junction contained 6 bases not matched to a gene.

J is TRBJ2-3 and V is TRBV29-1; D not resolved. The CDR3 consists of 13 residues. Germline V gives CDR1 SQVTM, CDR2 ANQGSEA. Deletions cut 8 bases from V and 4 bases from J, with 16 bases between. In nucleotides, the CDR3 is TGCAGCTTCACGACGTCGGGTCCAGATACGCAGTATTTT. Protein: CSFTTSGPDTQYF.

This clonotype turned up a few times. V gene TRBV12-3 or TRBV12-4 combines with J gene TRBJ2-4; the D is unclear. The CDR3 loop spans 12 amino acids. The germline V and J ends were trimmed by 2 bases and 6 bases, with 5 bases remaining between them. CDR3 DNA sequence: TGTGCCAGCAGTTTACTAATAAACATTCAGTACTTC. Encoded protein: CASSLLINIQYF.

This clonotype was seen only a few times. The genes are TRBV7-7 and TRBJ1-5; 8 bases match TRBD1. Losses at the gene ends were 5 bases for V and 2 bases for J; bases not matched to a gene: 8. The length of the CDR3 is 16 residues. The germline V gene encodes CDR1 SSHAT and CDR2 FNYEAQ (reference sequence). CDR3 region: CASSGGQGRGNQPQHF. In DNA, the CDR3 is TGTGCCAGCAGCGGAGGACAGGGTAGGGGCAATCAGCCCCAGCATTTT.

The chain couples TRBV15 to TRBJ2-7; possible D gene TRBD1, 5 bases. V gave up 2 bases and J gave up 4 bases, with 15 bases separating them. Looked up from germline, CDR1 is LNHNV and CDR2 is YYDKDF (reference sequence). The CDR3 totals 15 residues. The CDR3 spells CATSRRGSSGYEQYF. The CDR3 region has the DNA TGTGCCACCAGCAGAAGGGGCTCTTCAGGGTACGAGCAGTACTTC.

This clonotype turned up a few times. The chain joins TRBV20-1 to TRBJ2-3; D perhaps matches TRBD1 (6 bases). V was clipped by 6 bases and J by 0 bases, with 16 bases between them. Per the germline V gene, CDR1 is DFQATT and CDR2 is SNEGSKA (reference sequence). CDR3 length: 15 residues. Written as DNA, the CDR3 is TGCAGTGCGCAAGACAGGAGCCGTAGCACAGATACGCAGTATTTT. This encodes CSAQDRSRSTDTQYF.

Written as DNA, the CDR3 is TGTGCCAGCAGCTTGACTAATGAAAAACTGTTTTTT. The encoded protein is CASSLTNEKLFF. The chain carries TRBV11-2 and TRBJ1-4; no clear D gene. The CDR3 length is 12 residues. Germline CDR1 SGHAT, CDR2 FQNNGV. V lost 3 bases to trimming and J lost 2 bases, with 1 base between them.